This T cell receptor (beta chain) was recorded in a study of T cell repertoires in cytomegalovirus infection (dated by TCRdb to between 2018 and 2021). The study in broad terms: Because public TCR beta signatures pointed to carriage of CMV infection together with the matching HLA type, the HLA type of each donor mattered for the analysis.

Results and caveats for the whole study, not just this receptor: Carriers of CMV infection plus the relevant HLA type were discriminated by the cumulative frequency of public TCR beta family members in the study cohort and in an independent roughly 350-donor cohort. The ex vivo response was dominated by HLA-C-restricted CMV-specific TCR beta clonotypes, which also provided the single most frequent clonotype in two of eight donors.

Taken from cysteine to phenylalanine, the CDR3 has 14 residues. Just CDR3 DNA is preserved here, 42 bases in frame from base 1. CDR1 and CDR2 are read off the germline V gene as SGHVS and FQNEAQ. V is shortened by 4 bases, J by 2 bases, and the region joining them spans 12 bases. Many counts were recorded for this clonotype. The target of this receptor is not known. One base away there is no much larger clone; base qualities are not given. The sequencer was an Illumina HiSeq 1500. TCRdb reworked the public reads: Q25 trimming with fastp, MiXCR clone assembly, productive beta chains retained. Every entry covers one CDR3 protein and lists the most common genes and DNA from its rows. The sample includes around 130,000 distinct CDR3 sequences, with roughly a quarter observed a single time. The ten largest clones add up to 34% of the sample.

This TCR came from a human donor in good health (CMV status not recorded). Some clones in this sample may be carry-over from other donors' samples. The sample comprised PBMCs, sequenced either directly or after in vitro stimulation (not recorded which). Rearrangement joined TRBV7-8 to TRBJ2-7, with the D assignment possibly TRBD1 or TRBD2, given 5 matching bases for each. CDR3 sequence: CASSSGPVTYEQYF. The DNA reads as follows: TGTGCCAGCAGCTCGGGACCGGTCACCTACGAGCAGTACTTC. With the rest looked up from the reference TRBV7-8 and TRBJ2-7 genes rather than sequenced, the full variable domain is GAGVSQSPRYKVAKRGQDVALRCDPISGHVSLFWYQQALGQGPEFLTYFQNEAQLDKSGLPSDRFFAERPEGSVSTLKIQRTQQEDSAVYLCASSSGPVTYEQYFGPGTRLTVT.